The 7 T cell receptor beta chains below come from one sample, sequenced in a study of cytomegalovirus exposure and HLA in healthy donors. PCR involved 60 Vbeta and 13 Jbeta primers. Sequencing was performed with immunoSEQ multiplex PCR; in TCRdb, only in-frame clones are kept and a portion is missing. This table holds about 130,000 clones, roughly 80% found once. Sequencing was carried out using PBMCs. These receptors were collected from a male donor in good health and CMV-seronegative.

The genes are TRBV7-8 and TRBJ1-5; tentative D call: TRBD1 (5 bases). CDR1 is SGHVS and CDR2 is FQNEAQ in the germline V gene. V lost 5 bases and J lost 0, with 11 bases in between. CDR3 length equals 15 residues. CDR3 sequence (DNA): TGTGCCAGCAGCCCGCAGGGAAATAGCAATCAGCCCCAGCATTTT. Its protein is CASSPQGNSNQPQHF.

This sequence joins TRBV1 and TRBJ2-5; the table gives TRBD2 as D, unverified against the DNA. TRBV1 is a pseudogene. CDR3 length: 14 residues. The DNA for the CDR3 is TGCACCAGCTCCCGGTCCTCCTTTAAAGAGACCCAGTACTTC. Encoded protein: CTSSRSSFKETQYF.

This clone appeared a few times. CDR3: CASSLGGLRLSSYNEQFF. DNA for the CDR3: TGCGCCAGCAGCTTGGGTGGGTTGCGGCTGAGCTCCTACAATGAGCAGTTCTTC. This chain connects TRBV5-1 to TRBJ2-1; D is uncertain. This CDR3 comprises 18 residues. The V and J ends lost 0 bases and 0 bases respectively, with 16 bases between them. Germline V lookup: CDR1 SGHRS, CDR2 YFSETQ.

The chain joins TRBV6-5 to TRBJ2-7, with D maybe TRBD2 (5 bases). From germline, CDR1 is MNHEY and CDR2 SVGAGI. There are 13 residues in the CDR3. The ends were cut back, 4 bases at V and 2 bases at J, with 9 bases in the middle. The CDR3 bases are TGTGCCAGCAGTTCGGGATCTCCCTACGAGCAGTACTTC. It translates to CASSSGSPYEQYF.

The rearrangement joins TRBV13 to TRBJ1-2; 12 positions agree with TRBD1. This CDR3 region has 15 residues. Per germline, CDR1 PRHDT and CDR2 FYEKMQ (reference sequence). The V gene end was trimmed by 5 bases and the J gene end by 5 bases; junction bases not matched to a gene: 6. For the CDR3, the DNA is TGTGCCAGCAGCAAGGGACAGGGGGCTTTTTATGGCTACACCTTC. This sequence encodes CASSKGQGAFYGYTF. Together with reference TRBV13 and TRBJ1-2, the CDR3 gives the full variable domain: AAGVIQSPRHLIKEKRETATLKCYPIPRHDTVYWYQQGPGQDPQFLISFYEKMQSDKGSIPDRFSAQQFSDYHSELNMSSLELGDSALYFCASSKGQGAFYGYTFGSGTRLTVV.

V gene TRBV19 combines with J gene TRBJ2-1; tentative D call: TRBD2 (7 bases). The CDR3 totals 18 residues. V was pared by 3 bases and J by 0 bases, with 18 bases between. Germline V gene lookup returns CDR1 LNHDA and CDR2 SQIVND (reference sequence). The CDR3 reads CASSMWTEGGSSYNEQFF. CDR3 bases: TGTGCCAGTAGTATGTGGACAGAAGGCGGGAGCTCCTACAATGAGCAGTTCTTC. Variable domain in full (rest from reference TRBV19 and TRBJ2-1): DGGITQSPKYLFRKEGQNVTLSCEQNLNHDAMYWYRQDPGQGLRLIYYSQIVNDFQKGDIAEGYSVSREKKESFPLTVTSAQKNPTAFYLCASSMWTEGGSSYNEQFFGPGTRLTVL.

The rearrangement joins TRBV6-1 to TRBJ2-2; 9 bases are shared with TRBD1. Trimming cost V 5 bases and J 6 bases; bases outside gene matches: 7. The CDR3 is made up of 15 amino acids. Germline V CDR1 and CDR2: MNHNS, SASEGT. CDR3 protein: CASSPQGALPGELFF. CDR3 nucleotide sequence: TGTGCCAGCAGTCCACAGGGGGCGTTACCCGGGGAGCTGTTTTTT.